This T cell receptor (beta chain) was obtained from a study of blood T cell repertoires in COVID-19. The CDR3 runs 18 residues. Looked up from germline, CDR1 is SNHLY and CDR2 is FYNNEI. J gave up 1 base and V 5 bases, and 12 bases lay outside the gene matches. The assay was immunoSEQ multiplex PCR, and TCRdb's table has in-frame clones only and misses some. The repertoire has about 250,000 clones, roughly 89% of them found once; the top ten carry around 2.3%. J is TRBJ2-5 and V is TRBV2; 11 bases are shared with TRBD1. This TCR came from a woman aged 60 to 75 with COVID-19, enrolled during active disease. The material sequenced was peripheral blood. The CDR3 is CASSYPGQGGAGQETQYF. The DNA for the CDR3 is TGTGCCAGCAGTTACCCGGGACAGGGGGGAGCGGGCCAAGAGACCCAGTACTTC.